The TCR beta chain described here comes from a study of STAT5B mutations in CD4+ large granular lymphocyte leukemia. In the study overall: Among healthy donors, a particular HLA allele went with more CDR3 'QG' motifs. The study, taken as a whole, reports: About a quarter of private leukemic clonotypes occurred rarely in other patients' non-leukemic repertoires. Higher CD4+ than CD8+ T-LGLL clonality might reflect small sample size. Top patient clones used TRBV06 genes more often: 8/27 versus 2/35 in controls.

The germline CDR1 and CDR2 sequences are GTSNPN and SVGIG (reference sequence). Trimming removed 0 bases at V and 5 bases at J, with 7 bases between. The CDR3 totals 12 residues. Remarks on this clone: Its antigen is undetermined.

Using immunoSEQ multiplex PCR, the repertoire was profiled, and TCRdb retains in-frame clones only, with some absent. The table has about 30,000 clones, more than 60% seen once. The TCR sequence derives from a human donor in good health. The material sequenced was CD4+ T cells from blood buffy coats. The chain joins TRBV30 to TRBJ1-2; D is uncertain. CDR3 DNA sequence: TGTGCCTGGAGTGTGGTCGGGTATGGCTACACCTTC. Encoded protein: CAWSVVGYGYTF.